Described below is a single T cell receptor (beta chain) sequence and its context. As yet, its antigen is unknown. The V gene end was trimmed by 2 bases and the J gene end by 1 base; junction bases not matched to a gene: 2. This CDR3 has 14 amino acids. Germline V CDR1 and CDR2: SGHDT, YYEEEE. Libraries were prepared by immunoSEQ multiplex PCR; TCRdb keeps only in-frame clonotypes and omits some of them. The sample consists of some 110,000 clones, more than 75% of them appearing once. The data are from a study of T cell responses to AZD1222 COVID-19 vaccine. Overall study findings and caveats: The CD4 TCRs associated with vaccination extended across spike and predominated at 160-218 and 743-854.

The chain employs TRBV5-6 and TRBJ1-1; 7 positions agree with TRBD1. This clonotype was obtained from an adult in good health. The material sequenced was peripheral blood, taken on day 0 of AZD1222 vaccination. The CDR3 DNA follows: TGTGCCAGCAGCTTTGGGACAGCGAACACTGAAGCTTTCTTT. This translates into CASSFGTANTEAFF.